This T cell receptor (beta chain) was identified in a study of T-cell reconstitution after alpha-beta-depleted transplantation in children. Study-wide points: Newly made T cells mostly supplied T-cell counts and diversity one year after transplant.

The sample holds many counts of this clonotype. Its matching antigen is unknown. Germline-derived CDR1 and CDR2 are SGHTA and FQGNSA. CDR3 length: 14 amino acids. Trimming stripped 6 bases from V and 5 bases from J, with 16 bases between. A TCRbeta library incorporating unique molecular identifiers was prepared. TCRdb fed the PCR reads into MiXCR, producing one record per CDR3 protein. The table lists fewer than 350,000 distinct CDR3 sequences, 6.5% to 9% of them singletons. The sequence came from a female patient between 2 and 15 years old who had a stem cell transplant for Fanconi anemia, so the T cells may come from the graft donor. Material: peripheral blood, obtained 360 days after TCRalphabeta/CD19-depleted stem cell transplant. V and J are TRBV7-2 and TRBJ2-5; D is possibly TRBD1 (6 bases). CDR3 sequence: CASSVGHRGETQYF. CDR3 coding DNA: TGTGCCAGCAGTGTGGGACACCGGGGTGAGACCCAGTACTTC.